The clone carrying this TCR beta chain was observed a handful of times. What it binds is unknown. This record belongs to a study of T cell repertoires in cytomegalovirus infection. Study information: CMV infection together with matching HLA type was indicated by public TCR beta signatures.

Study-wide results and limits: Summed frequency of shared TCR beta families picked out CMV carriers who also had the relevant HLA. HLA-C-restricted CMV-specific TCR beta clonotypes prevailed in the ex vivo response.

In TCRdb, the reads were re-called with MiXCR into one record per CDR3 protein. The sample holds nearly 550,000 distinct CDR3 sequences; about 15% are singletons and the top ten take about 24%. The CDR3 extends over 18 amino acids. Germline lookup yields CDR1 SGHKS and CDR2 YYEKEE (reference sequence). The ends lost 0 bases at V and 0 bases at J; junction bases unmatched: 8. The TCR originated in a human donor in good health (CMV status not recorded). Some clones in this sample may be carry-over from other donors' samples. Specimen: CD8+ T cells from PBMCs. The chain uses TRBV5-5 and TRBJ1-1, with 10 bases fitting TRBD1. The CDR3 spells CASSLVGQGRAMNTEAFF. DNA of the CDR3: TGTGCCAGCAGCTTGGTGGGACAGGGGAGGGCCATGAACACTGAAGCTTTCTTT. Full variable domain (outside the CDR3, taken from reference TRBV5-5 and TRBJ1-1): DAGVTQSPTHLIKTRGQQVTLRCSPISGHKSVSWYQQVLGQGPQFIFQYYEKEERGRGNFPDRFSARQFPNYSSELNVNALLLGDSALYLCASSLVGQGRAMNTEAFFGQGTRLTVV.